This section outlines one TCR beta chain sequence together with its context. At least ten counts were recorded for this clonotype. This clone's antigen is unknown. Base qualities were left out, and no much larger clone turns up one base away. The sample comes from a study of CD8 T cells in ankylosing spondylitis (dated by TCRdb to about 2017). Regarding the study in general: The study profiled T cell receptor beta repertoires in healthy donors and ankylosing spondylitis patients to find disease-linked TCR variants. Peripheral blood was sampled, and synovial fluid was also collected from ankylosing spondylitis patients. The full study cohort comprised around 23 ankylosing spondylitis patients and over 95 healthy donors. Study-wide findings and limitations: A TCR beta motif made up of several highly homologous amino acid variants appeared to be characteristic of blood from ankylosing spondylitis patients. According to the report, matched synovial fluid samples from ankylosing spondylitis patients were significantly enriched for the disease-linked clones. Some of the motif variants had been reported before in the synovial fluid and blood of reactive arthritis patients, a finding that suggests common disease-initiation mechanisms. The disease-linked clones had a CD8+ phenotype and were found at relatively low frequencies in peripheral blood.

Taken from the germline V gene (reference sequence), the CDR1 and CDR2 loops are DFQATT and SNEGSKA. V was cut back by 2 bases and J by 0 bases, leaving a gap of 10 bases between them. CDR3 length: 15 amino acids, cysteine to phenylalanine. Only the CDR3 region is kept as DNA, spanning 45 bases read in frame from base 1. These reads were obtained on an Illumina HiSeq 2500. Quantitative 5'-RACE with molecular barcodes was the method used to prepare the TCR beta libraries. The source study handled its data this way. To identify disease-linked TCR variants, a new computational method was used, one built on a probabilistic model of VDJ rearrangement. TCRdb took the public reads, trimmed them with fastp at Q25, ran MiXCR for clone calling and kept in-frame beta chains. Duplicate CDR3 protein sequences are folded into a single record with the most common DNA and genes. For this entry, the V and J calls and clone size follow TCRdb and not the study's own pipeline. The sample table lists under 250,000 distinct CDR3 sequences, over 9.5% of them with a count of one. The top ten clonotypes cover around 3% of the sample.

The sample consisted of blood, either unsorted or a sorted T cell fraction (not recorded which). The rearranged chain carries TRBV20-1 and TRBJ2-2, with the D gene possibly TRBD1 or TRBD2, each one fitting 5 bases. This receptor was identified in a male donor with ankylosing spondylitis or in good health (not recorded which). The DNA reads TGCAGTGCTAGAAGAGGGGCTACGAACACCGGGGAGCTGTTTTTT. Protein translation: CSARRGATNTGELFF.